This is a list of T cell receptor beta chains from one sample in a study of blood T cell repertoires in COVID-19. TCRdb keeps only in-frame clones here, not all; method: immunoSEQ multiplex PCR. The table has about 130,000 clones, about 85% seen once; the top ten hold 4.3%. The sequencing sample was made of peripheral blood. The receptors here all came from a human donor in a cohort sampled during active COVID-19. CDR3s leave out the opening cysteine and the closing phenylalanine or tryptophan. The order of the fields is CDR3 protein, D gene, V gene, J gene. The D gene is left open where the match is weak.

CDR3: AIMGRLAGGTGELF
D: TRBD2
V: TRBV10-3
J: TRBJ2-2

CDR3: ASSLGEKHTQY
D: NA
V: TRBV11-3
J: TRBJ2-3

CDR3: ASSTQNYEQY
D: NA
V: TRBV7-2
J: TRBJ2-7

CDR3: ASSFGQGALFGYT
D: TRBD1
V: TRBV7-2
J: TRBJ1-2

CDR3: ASGNRGNSPLH
D: TRBD1
V: TRBV2
J: TRBJ1-6

CDR3: ASSVQLSTNEKLF
D: NA
V: TRBV19
J: TRBJ1-4

CDR3: ASSPQGLETQY
D: NA
V: TRBV3-1/TRBV3-2
J: TRBJ2-5

CDR3: ASSKIETYSTDTQY
D: NA
V: TRBV21-1
J: TRBJ2-3

CDR3: ASSPQTGSGNTIY
D: TRBD1
V: TRBV7-2
J: TRBJ1-3

CDR3: ASSLSGGAVDTQY
D: TRBD2
V: TRBV7-3
J: TRBJ2-3

CDR3: ASSLPQTGGYT
D: TRBD1
V: TRBV7-2
J: TRBJ1-2

CDR3: ASSSSHTTTNEKLF
D: NA
V: TRBV7-9
J: TRBJ1-4

CDR3: ASSSTSGGQDTQY
D: TRBD2
V: TRBV6-5
J: TRBJ2-3

CDR3: ASSPQTTDMNTEAF
D: NA
V: TRBV18
J: TRBJ1-1

CDR3: ASSPGTGGRGQH
D: TRBD1
V: TRBV3-1/TRBV3-2
J: TRBJ1-5

CDR3: VCGQGALSGANVLT
D: TRBD1
V: TRBV10-2
J: TRBJ2-6

CDR3: ASKAGTGELF
D: NA
V: TRBV2
J: TRBJ2-2

CDR3: ATSKIAGTGSDEQF
D: TRBD1
V: TRBV15
J: TRBJ2-1

CDR3: ASTLGDNLLHHGYT
D: NA
V: TRBV2
J: TRBJ1-2

CDR3: AGTEGPPNYGYT
D: NA
V: TRBV28
J: TRBJ1-2

CDR3: ASSLRGAEAF
D: NA
V: TRBV11-1
J: TRBJ1-1

CDR3: ASRSTSGGTDTQY
D: TRBD2
V: TRBV6-5
J: TRBJ2-3